Shown below are 29 T cell receptor beta chains from a single sample sequenced in a study of T cells after yellow fever vaccination. TCRdb independently ran MiXCR on the 5' RACE reads; one entry per CDR3 protein. The sample carries some 400,000 distinct CDR3 sequences, over 15% recorded once. The sequenced sample was PBMCs, obtained before the yellow fever booster vaccination. These receptors were collected from a man aged 18 to 30 who received the YFV17D yellow fever vaccine.

This clonotype has more than one count but fewer than ten. The chain couples TRBV11-1 to TRBJ2-6; D is unclear. V was pared by 8 bases and J by 0 bases, with 11 bases between. CDR3 length equals 15 residues. The germline V gene encodes CDR1 SGHAT and CDR2 FQDESV (reference sequence). The chain's CDR3 is CASLPGGSGANVLTF. In DNA form, the CDR3 reads TGTGCCAGCCTCCCAGGTGGCTCTGGGGCCAACGTCCTGACTTTC.

This clonotype turned up a few times. The chain uses TRBV6-5 and TRBJ2-4; 9 nucleotides agree with TRBD1. The CDR3 consists of 14 residues. The junction had 8 bases not matched to a gene; V was cut back by 6 bases and J by 8 bases. Germline CDR1 reads MNHEY; CDR2 reads SVGAGI. The CDR3 DNA reads TGTGCCAGCAGAAGGGGGACAGGGACAGACATTCAGTACTTC. This sequence encodes CASRRGTGTDIQYF.

In this sample, this clonotype turned up many times. The rearrangement uses TRBV7-2 and TRBJ2-1, with TRBD1 matching over 7 bases. In germline, CDR1 is SGHTA, CDR2 FQGNSA. There are 14 residues in the CDR3. Trimming removed 5 bases from V and 1 base from J; junction bases left unmatched: 2. CDR3 region: CASSGTVSYNEQFF. For the CDR3, the DNA is TGTGCCAGCAGCGGGACAGTTTCCTACAATGAGCAGTTCTTC.

This clonotype was found a few times. The CDR3 bases are TGCGCCAGCAGCTTGTCGGCTGGAGGCACCATATATTTT. Protein: CASSLSAGGTIYF. The gene calls are TRBV5-1 and TRBJ1-3, with unresolved D. V lost 1 base, J lost 9 bases, and 11 bases lay in between. This CDR3 has 13 residues. Germline CDR1 SGHRS, CDR2 YFSETQ.

This chain uses TRBV7-9 with TRBJ1-6, with TRBD1 matching over 7 bases. V trimming: 4 bases; J trimming: 5 bases; junction bases outside the gene matches: 5. Germline V lookup: CDR1 SEHNR, CDR2 FQNEAQ (reference sequence). This CDR3 region has 15 residues. DNA of the CDR3: TGTGCCAGCAGCTCCCGGGGGACAGATAATTCACCCCTCCACTTT. The encoded protein is CASSSRGTDNSPLHF.

V and J are TRBV5-1 and TRBJ1-1; 8 bases align to TRBD1. Germline V CDR1 and CDR2: SGHRS, YFSETQ. The junction had 4 bases not matched to a gene; V was cut back by 0 bases and J by 0 bases. The CDR3 runs to 16 residues. The CDR3 sequence: CASSLATGALNTEAFF. DNA of the CDR3: TGCGCCAGCAGCTTGGCGACAGGGGCCCTGAACACTGAAGCTTTCTTT.

This clonotype has a count of ten or more. The CDR3 spells CSAMSGANVLTF. CDR3 DNA: TGCAGTGCGATGTCTGGGGCCAACGTCCTGACTTTC. The rearrangement joins TRBV20-1 to TRBJ2-6; D is uncertain. The germline V gene has CDR1 DFQATT and CDR2 SNEGSKA (reference sequence). The CDR3 is 12 residues long. The V end was cut by 6 bases, the J end by 1 base, with 4 bases between.

This clonotype was seen a few times. V usage is TRBV6-5 and J usage is TRBJ2-1; D is unresolved. Deletions cut 2 bases from V and 10 bases from J, with 12 bases between. Germline lookup yields CDR1 MNHEY and CDR2 SVGAGI. The CDR3 is 13 amino acids. For the CDR3, the DNA is TGTGCCAGCAGTTACCAAGGTAGCCGGGAGCAGTTCTTC. It codes for CASSYQGSREQFF.

The chain links TRBV7-2 to TRBJ2-3; 11 bases line up with TRBD2. Per germline, CDR1 SGHTA and CDR2 FQGNSA. The CDR3 loop spans 16 amino acids. V was clipped by 2 bases and J by 3 bases; unmatched bases: 4. This CDR3 reads CASSLPLAGGTDTQYF. Here the CDR3 DNA reads TGTGCCAGCAGCTTACCCCTAGCGGGGGGAACAGATACGCAGTATTTT.

The chain is built from TRBV5-1 and TRBJ2-7; D call uncertain. Per the germline V gene, CDR1 is SGHRS and CDR2 is YFSETQ. This CDR3 contains 13 residues. V was shortened by 0 bases and J by 4 bases, with 8 bases between the two germline ends. CDR3 sequence reads: CASSLVPNYEQYV. The CDR3 nucleotides are TGCGCCAGCAGCTTGGTCCCCAATTACGAGCAGTACGTC.

This chain links TRBV7-3 with TRBJ2-3; unclear D gene. The CDR3 is made up of 13 amino acids. Germline CDR1 reads SGHTA; CDR2 reads FQGTGA. With 1 base removed from V and 4 bases from J, the gap between germline ends came to 6 bases. The CDR3 loop reads CASSLRPADTQYF. Written as DNA, the CDR3 is TGTGCCAGCAGCTTAAGGCCTGCAGATACGCAGTATTTT.

The CDR3 spells CASTRGAAGANVLTF. CDR3 sequence (DNA): TGTGCCAGCACCCGGGGGGCCGCAGGGGCCAACGTCCTGACTTTC. V gene TRBV7-8 combines with J gene TRBJ2-6; D may be TRBD2 (7 bases). V lost 7 bases, J lost 4 bases, and 14 bases lay in between. The V gene's germline CDR1 is SGHVS and CDR2 FQNEAQ. There are 15 residues in the CDR3.

In its sample, this clonotype was seen a few times. J is TRBJ2-1 and V is TRBV3-1; the D gene is possibly TRBD1 (6 bases). This CDR3 comprises 14 residues. V was cut by 3 bases and J by 5 bases, with 11 bases left in between. Germline V gene data show CDR1 as LGHDT and CDR2 as YNNKEL (reference sequence). Here the CDR3 DNA reads TGTGCCAGCAGCCATTCCGGACAGAACAATGAGCAGTTCTTC. As protein: CASSHSGQNNEQFF.

The chain combines TRBV15 with TRBJ2-5, with a tentative D call TRBD2 (6 bases). The CDR3 totals 14 residues. With 0 bases removed from V and 4 bases from J, the gap between germline ends came to 9 bases. Looked up from germline, CDR1 is LNHNV and CDR2 is YYDKDF (reference sequence). The CDR3 DNA follows: TGTGCCACCAGCAGAGATCGGGGAGGAGAGACCCAGTACTTC. Translation: CATSRDRGGETQYF. The full variable domain, its missing parts supplied by reference TRBV15 and TRBJ2-5, is DAMVIQNPRYQVTQFGKPVTLSCSQTLNHNVMYWYQQKSSQAPKLLFHYYDKDFNNEADTPDNFQSRRPNTSFCFLDIRSPGLGDTAMYLCATSRDRGGETQYFGPGTRLLVL.

The chain is built from TRBV5-5 and TRBJ2-5, with D hard to call. CDR1 SGHKS and CDR2 YYEKEE come from the germline V gene (reference sequence). Trimming shortened V by 2 bases and J by 0 bases, and 8 bases separated the two germline ends. The CDR3 contains 14 residues. CDR3 sequence: CASSFGVNQETQYF. In DNA, the CDR3 is TGTGCCAGCAGCTTCGGCGTCAACCAAGAGACCCAGTACTTC.

The chain carries TRBV20-1 and TRBJ1-2; D possibly corresponds to TRBD1 (5 bases). CDR1 is DFQATT and CDR2 is SNEGSKA in the germline V gene (reference sequence). Trimming stripped 0 bases from V and 8 bases from J, with 16 bases between. The CDR3 is 14 residues long. The CDR3 loop reads CSARDVEGVRGYTF. CDR3 nucleotide sequence: TGCAGTGCTAGAGATGTAGAAGGGGTACGGGGCTACACCTTC.

V usage is TRBV11-2 and J usage is TRBJ2-3; 8 positions match TRBD2. The V and J ends lost 4 bases and 4 bases, in that order; junction bases with no gene match: 13. Per the germline V gene, CDR1 is SGHAT and CDR2 is FQNNGV. The CDR3 extends over 17 amino acids. CDR3 nucleotide sequence: TGTGCCAGCAGCTGGGGAGTGGGGGTAGCGGGGTCAGATACGCAGTATTTT. It codes for CASSWGVGVAGSDTQYF.

This clonotype was recorded a few times. This chain's CDR3 is CASSWGGANTEAFF. In nucleotides, the CDR3 is TGTGCCAGCAGTTGGGGGGGCGCGAACACTGAAGCTTTCTTT. The rearrangement links TRBV12-3 or TRBV12-4 to TRBJ1-1; maybe TRBD1 (6 bases). This CDR3 has 14 amino acids. V was trimmed by 4 bases and J by 1 base, leaving 10 bases between them.

This clonotype was detected only a few times. The chain recombines TRBV11-2 with TRBJ1-5; a possible D gene is TRBD1 (6 bases). This CDR3 has 15 residues. Trimming removed 0 bases from V and 4 bases from J, with 10 bases in between. Per the germline V gene, CDR1 is SGHAT and CDR2 is FQNNGV. CDR3 nucleotide sequence: TGTGCCAGCAGCTTAGACAGGGGAAGGAATCAGCCCCAGCATTTT. Amino acids: CASSLDRGRNQPQHF.

This clonotype was counted between two and nine times. In nucleotides, the CDR3 is TGTGCCAGCAGTTCGCCGGACAGGAACTATGGCTACACCTTC. Protein: CASSSPDRNYGYTF. The rearrangement uses TRBV12-3 or TRBV12-4 and TRBJ1-2; 7 bases agree with TRBD1. V lost 4 bases, J lost 2 bases, and 4 bases stayed unmatched. The CDR3 is 14 amino acids.

This clonotype was counted at least ten times. This chain joins TRBV9 and TRBJ2-3; D uncertain. Per the germline V gene, CDR1 is SGDLS and CDR2 is YYNGEE. The CDR3 totals 13 residues. Trimming removed 0 bases at V and 4 bases at J, with 6 bases between. The CDR3 DNA sequence: TGTGCCAGCAGCGTAGAAGTCGCAGATACGCAGTATTTT. Translated, it gives CASSVEVADTQYF. The whole variable domain, remainder taken from reference TRBV9 and TRBJ2-3, is DSGVTQTPKHLITATGQRVTLRCSPRSGDLSVYWYQQSLDQGLQFLIQYYNGEERAKGNILERFSAQQFPDLHSELNLSSLELGDSALYFCASSVEVADTQYFGPGTRLTVL.

CDR3 amino acids: CASSLSSKASRPPLHF. The CDR3, as DNA: TGTGCCAGCAGTTTATCGTCGAAAGCTTCGAGGCCACCCCTCCACTTT. V and J are TRBV27 and TRBJ1-6; D remains ambiguous. The CDR3 runs to 16 residues. The ends were cut back, 0 bases at V and 11 bases at J, with 17 bases in the middle. Germline-derived CDR1 and CDR2 are MNHEY and SMNVEV (reference sequence).

The chain joins TRBV7-2 to TRBJ1-2, with D unclear. This CDR3 has 14 amino acids. Trimming removed 6 bases at V and 3 bases at J, with 14 bases between. CDR1 is SGHTA and CDR2 is FQGNSA in the germline V gene. The CDR3 reads CASSYIKGDYGYTF. CDR3 sequence (DNA): TGTGCCAGCAGTTACATAAAGGGAGACTATGGCTACACCTTC.

This clonotype was counted once. This chain joins TRBV4-1 and TRBJ1-2; D gene ambiguous. CDR1 MGHRA and CDR2 YSYEKL come from the germline V gene. V was clipped by 1 base and J by 5 bases, with 17 bases between them. The CDR3 has 16 residues. In DNA form, the CDR3 reads TGCGCCAGCAGCCAAGTCCGAGATACCCTGCGTTATGGCTACACCTTC. Amino acid sequence: CASSQVRDTLRYGYTF.

The chain links TRBV11-2 to TRBJ1-3, with 7 bases that match TRBD1. The J segment lost 0 bases and the V segment lost 5 bases, leaving 7 bases of the junction unmatched. Germline V gene sequence: CDR1 SGHAT, CDR2 FQNNGV. This CDR3 has 16 amino acids. CDR3 bases: TGTGCCAGCAGCCGAGACAGGGCCCACTCTGGAAACACCATATATTTT. This encodes CASSRDRAHSGNTIYF. The variable domain in full, completed from reference TRBV11-2 and TRBJ1-3, reads EAGVAQSPRYKIIEKRQSVAFWCNPISGHATLYWYQQILGQGPKLLIQFQNNGVVDDSQLPKDRFSAERLKGVDSTLKIQPAKLEDSAVYLCASSRDRAHSGNTIYFGEGSWLTVV.

V is TRBV12-3 or TRBV12-4 and J is TRBJ2-2; 8 bases map to TRBD1. J lost 4 bases, V lost 6 bases, and 4 bases had no gene match. CDR3 length equals 14 residues. The CDR3 loop reads CASRNTGGTGELFF. In nucleotides, the CDR3 is TGTGCCAGCAGGAATACAGGGGGCACCGGGGAGCTGTTTTTT.

The rearrangement links TRBV6-5 to TRBJ2-5, with 7 positions matching TRBD1. After removal of 6 bases from V and 0 bases from J, the junction contained 7 bases not matched to a gene. CDR3 size: 15 residues. Germline values: CDR1 MNHEY, CDR2 SVGAGI. CDR3 bases: TGTGCCAGCAGCCGGGACAGACCCAACCAAGAGACCCAGTACTTC. Protein sequence: CASSRDRPNQETQYF.

This clonotype has just a few counts. J is TRBJ1-2 and V is TRBV12-3 or TRBV12-4; D call uncertain. The CDR3 is 13 residues long. The V gene lost 5 bases and the J gene lost 4 bases, with 11 bases spanning the gap. CDR3: CASSPGPTYGYTF. The CDR3, as DNA: TGTGCCAGCAGTCCGGGTCCGACCTATGGCTACACCTTC.

The chain is built from TRBV7-3 and TRBJ2-6, with 8 bases identical to TRBD1. Germline values: CDR1 SGHTA, CDR2 FQGTGA. J gave up 3 bases and V 1 base, and 11 bases lay outside the gene matches. CDR3 length: 19 residues. The CDR3 nucleotides are TGTGCCAGCAGCTTAAGTATGGCAGGGGGCGCAAGTGGGGCCAACGTCCTGACTTTC. This encodes CASSLSMAGGASGANVLTF.